This passage covers 11 T cell receptor beta chains from one sample sequenced in a study of blood T cell repertoires in COVID-19. Generated by immunoSEQ multiplex PCR, the TCRdb table keeps only in-frame clones and is missing some. The sample records 200,000 to 250,000 clones, 87% being singletons. The sequenced sample consisted of PBMCs or T cells enriched from blood (not recorded which). The receptors derive from a man younger than 30 with acute COVID-19.

This CDR3 reads CASSLEGAASGYEQYF. The CDR3 DNA reads TGTGCCAGCAGCTTGGAAGGGGCGGCTAGCGGCTACGAGCAGTACTTC. This chain uses TRBV5-8 with TRBJ2-7, with 7 bases matching TRBD2. The CDR3 runs to 16 residues. Per the germline V gene, CDR1 is SGHTS and CDR2 is YDEGEE. Trimming took 0 bases from V and 3 from J; bases not matched to a gene: 9.

The CDR3 reads CASSPLPSSEQYF. CDR3 coding DNA: TGCGCCAGCAGTCCCCTTCCCTCTAGCGAGCAGTACTTC. V gene TRBV4-1 combines with J gene TRBJ2-7; unclear D gene. With 6 bases removed from V and 6 bases from J, the gap between germline ends came to 15 bases. In germline, CDR1 is MGHRA, CDR2 YSYEKL. This CDR3 region has 13 residues.

The J gene is TRBJ1-1, the V gene TRBV29-1; D might be TRBD1 (6 bases). Germline V gene data show CDR1 as SQVTM and CDR2 as ANQGSEA. V was clipped by 0 bases and J by 4 bases, with 24 bases between them. The CDR3 totals 18 residues. In nucleotides, the CDR3 is TGCAGCGTTGAAGAAGATTGGCTACAGGGCAGTCCTATCACTGAAGCTTTCTTT. Protein sequence: CSVEEDWLQGSPITEAFF.

The V and J genes are TRBV4-3 and TRBJ1-2; 11 positions match TRBD1. V lost 2 bases to trimming and J lost 4 bases; unmatched junction nucleotides: 6. Germline V gives CDR1 LGHNA, CDR2 YSLEER. CDR3 length: 16 residues. In DNA form, the CDR3 reads TGCGCCAGCAGCCAAAAAACCGGGACAGGGGGCTATGGCTACACCTTC. Translating gives CASSQKTGTGGYGYTF.

This chain links TRBV25-1 with TRBJ2-5, with TRBD1 matching 9 bases. CDR1 is MGHDK and CDR2 is SYGVNS in the germline V gene. Trimming removed 4 bases from V and 5 bases from J; junction bases left unmatched: 8. CDR3 length equals 15 residues. The CDR3 nucleotides read TGTGCCAGCAGTGCCCAACAGGGGGCTCGTGAGACCCAGTACTTC. Translation gives CASSAQQGARETQYF.

The chain carries TRBV7-8 and TRBJ2-1; TRBD1 is a possible D gene (5 bases). This CDR3 has 15 residues. CDR1 is SGHVS and CDR2 is FQNEAQ in the germline V gene. Trimming shortened V by 1 base and J by 9 bases, and 16 bases separated the two germline ends. CDR3 coding DNA: TGTGCCAGCAGCTTAGATTGGCAGGGTAGGGGTGAGCAGTTCTTC. It codes for CASSLDWQGRGEQFF.

This rearrangement joins TRBV6-2 or TRBV6-3 to TRBJ2-1; TRBD2 matches at 9 bases. The CDR3 runs 12 residues. Per germline, CDR1 MNHEY and CDR2 SVGEGT. V gave up 5 bases and J gave up 10 bases; unmatched junction bases: 3. Here the CDR3 reads CASSIAGVEQFF. CDR3 nucleotides: TGTGCCAGCAGTATAGCGGGAGTCGAGCAGTTCTTC.

Regarding this clone: An end of the junction differs from the germline gene, which may be a read error. The chain recombines TRBV7-7 with TRBJ2-5; TRBD1 aligns across 10 bases. This CDR3 is 15 amino acids long. Germline V gene lookup returns CDR1 SSHAT and CDR2 FNYEAQ (reference sequence). The CDR3, as DNA: TGTGCTAGCAGCACCAGACAGGGGGCCGGGGAGACCCAGTACTTC. The encoded protein is CASSTRQGAGETQYF.

The chain joins TRBV24-1 to TRBJ2-5; 8 nucleotides agree with TRBD2. The CDR3 sequence is 14 residues long. The junction had 2 bases not matched to a gene; V was cut back by 1 base and J by 5 bases. The germline V gene encodes CDR1 KGHDR and CDR2 SFDVKD. In nucleotides, the CDR3 is TGTGCCACCAGTGATTTACCTAGCGGGGAGACCCAGTACTTC. Protein product: CATSDLPSGETQYF.

The V call is TRBV7-9, the J call TRBJ2-3, with TRBD1 matching 7 bases. Germline V gene data show CDR1 as SEHNR and CDR2 as FQNEAQ (reference sequence). The CDR3 has 14 residues. V lost 5 bases, J lost 3 bases, and 5 bases stayed unmatched. The DNA for the CDR3 is TGTGCCAGCAGCCCAACAGGGGTGACAGATACGCAGTATTTT. Residues: CASSPTGVTDTQYF.

This chain links TRBV3-1 (or the pseudogene TRBV3-2) with TRBJ1-2, with 7 bases identical to TRBD1. The V gene's germline CDR1 is LGHDT and CDR2 YNNKEL (reference sequence). V was clipped by 0 bases and J by 6 bases; unmatched bases: 1. This CDR3 comprises 13 residues. The CDR3 DNA is TGTGCCAGCAGCCAAGAAACAGGGGATGGCTACACCTTC. Its translation: CASSQETGDGYTF.